These 29 T cell receptor beta chains came from one sample sequenced in a study of identical twins. TCRdb reanalysed the 5' RACE reads using MiXCR and keeps one entry per CDR3 protein. The sample carries about 530,000 distinct CDR3 sequences, around 24% recorded once. The data were also submitted as part of a second study, on yellow fever vaccine responses in identical twins.

Sequencing input: CD4+ T cells sorted from blood. Receptor source: a woman aged 18-29 years in good health.

This chain's CDR3 is CASRPSLFRTAYNEQFF. CDR3 DNA sequence: TGTGCCAGCAGGCCCTCGCTGTTCAGGACTGCCTACAATGAGCAGTTCTTC. The chain couples TRBV7-9 to TRBJ2-1; D possibly corresponds to TRBD2 (5 bases). Germline V gene lookup returns CDR1 SEHNR and CDR2 FQNEAQ (reference sequence). The CDR3 runs to 17 residues. Trimming removed 6 bases at V and 2 bases at J, with 20 bases between.

The chain is built from TRBV11-2 and TRBJ2-2; weak D call: TRBD2 (5 bases). Looked up from germline, CDR1 is SGHAT and CDR2 is FQNNGV. CDR3 length: 14 amino acids. Between the trimmed V and J ends, which lost 6 bases and 1 base, there was a span of 9 bases. The CDR3 bases are TGTGCCAGCAGTTATAGCGTGAACACCGGGGAGCTGTTTTTT. Encoded protein: CASSYSVNTGELFF.

J is TRBJ2-3 and V is TRBV12-3 or TRBV12-4, with 12 bases matching TRBD2. Trimming removed 7 bases from V and 1 base from J; junction bases left unmatched: 9. CDR3 size: 17 residues. The CDR3 loop is CASTPARLAGGTDTQYF. CDR3 in DNA: TGTGCCAGCACTCCGGCCCGACTAGCGGGAGGCACAGATACGCAGTATTTT.

V and J are TRBV20-1 and TRBJ2-5; the match to TRBD1 covers 8 bases. V gave up 2 bases and J gave up 3 bases; unmatched junction bases: 8. This CDR3 is 15 amino acids long. The germline V gene has CDR1 DFQATT and CDR2 SNEGSKA (reference sequence). CDR3 amino acids: CSARSSGGEKETQYF. In DNA form, the CDR3 reads TGCAGTGCTAGATCCTCAGGGGGCGAGAAAGAGACCCAGTACTTC.

This clonotype was detected only a few times. The chain carries TRBV5-1 and TRBJ2-2; 9 bases line up with TRBD1. Germline V gene lookup returns CDR1 SGHRS and CDR2 YFSETQ. The ends lost 4 bases at V and 4 bases at J; junction bases unmatched: 5. This CDR3 spans 15 amino acids. The chain's CDR3 is CASSPQGAVTGELFF. In DNA, the CDR3 is TGCGCCAGCAGCCCACAGGGGGCTGTCACCGGGGAGCTGTTTTTT.

J is TRBJ1-5 and V is TRBV5-1; D not certain. The germline gives CDR1 SGHRS, CDR2 YFSETQ. The CDR3 sequence is 15 residues long. The germline V and J ends were trimmed by 4 bases and 1 base, with 12 bases remaining between them. CDR3 coding DNA: TGCGCCAGCAGCCCGATACCCCAGAGCAATCAGCCCCAGCATTTT. It encodes CASSPIPQSNQPQHF.

Only a few counts were recorded for this clonotype. This rearrangement joins TRBV25-1 to TRBJ2-7; 7 bases match TRBD2. The CDR3 consists of 15 residues. Germline assignment: CDR1 MGHDK and CDR2 SYGVNS. Losses at the gene ends were 6 bases for V and 2 bases for J; bases not matched to a gene: 10. CDR3 amino acids: CASREAGARAYEQYF. CDR3 DNA sequence: TGTGCCAGCAGGGAGGCGGGAGCGCGGGCCTACGAGCAGTACTTC.

The chain employs TRBV29-1 and TRBJ2-1; D unclear. The CDR3 totals 13 residues. From germline, CDR1 is SQVTM and CDR2 ANQGSEA. The germline V and J ends were trimmed by 5 bases and 8 bases, with 16 bases remaining between them. The CDR3 DNA sequence: TGCAGCGTTAGGAGCGTAATCCTGGATGAGCAGTTCTTC. Amino acids: CSVRSVILDEQFF.

J is TRBJ2-6 and V is TRBV11-1; D is tentatively TRBD1 or TRBD2 (6 bases each). The CDR3 spans 18 residues. V dropped 8 bases and J dropped 0 bases, with 20 bases sitting between them. Germline CDR1 SGHAT, CDR2 FQDESV (reference sequence). Written as DNA, the CDR3 is TGTGCCAGCGGCAGGGGTGGAGGGGACTCCTCTGGGGCCAACGTCCTGACTTTC. It specifies CASGRGGGDSSGANVLTF.

This chain connects TRBV7-9 to TRBJ2-2, with unresolved D. Trimming left V 2 bases short and J 4 bases short, with 14 bases between. The CDR3 contains 16 residues. CDR1 is SEHNR and CDR2 is FQNEAQ in the germline V gene (reference sequence). The CDR3 coding sequence is TGTGCCAGCAGCTTAACAGCGAGAAGTGGCACCGGGGAGCTGTTTTTT. It encodes CASSLTARSGTGELFF.

This clonotype turned up a few times. The chain joins TRBV12-3 or TRBV12-4 to TRBJ2-1; no reliable D call. Between the trimmed V and J ends, which lost 5 bases and 6 bases, there was a span of 17 bases. This CDR3 has 15 residues. CDR3 in amino acids: CASSHESVDPNEQFF. Here the CDR3 DNA reads TGTGCCAGCAGTCACGAGAGCGTTGACCCCAATGAGCAGTTCTTC.

This clonotype was seen a few times. The DNA of the CDR3 is TGTGCCAGCAGCCGTAGACTAGCGGGGGGCCCGATCTCTGGGGCCAACGTCCTGACTTTC. Its translation: CASSRRLAGGPISGANVLTF. This rearrangement joins TRBV12-3 or TRBV12-4 to TRBJ2-6, with 13 positions matching TRBD2. The ends lost 6 bases at V and 0 bases at J; junction bases unmatched: 11. The CDR3 totals 20 residues.

This clonotype was observed a handful of times. The chain carries TRBV12-3 or TRBV12-4 and TRBJ1-2; 10 bases map to TRBD1. J lost 8 bases, V lost 4 bases, and 13 bases had no gene match. CDR3 size: 16 residues. The CDR3 here is CASSSPYSGTGVGYTF. The CDR3 DNA reads TGTGCCAGCAGTTCCCCTTATTCCGGGACAGGGGTCGGCTACACCTTC.

There are a few counts of this clonotype. The chain carries TRBV2 and TRBJ2-3; a weak D match, TRBD1 (5 bases). Trimming took 8 bases from V and 9 from J, leaving 12 bases between them. The CDR3 is 11 residues long. Germline CDR1 SNHLY, CDR2 FYNNEI. The chain's CDR3 is CASHSQGTQYF. The CDR3 coding sequence is TGTGCCAGCCACAGCCAGGGCACGCAGTATTTT.

The chain combines TRBV6-5 with TRBJ2-7; 8 nucleotides agree with TRBD2. Per germline, CDR1 MNHEY and CDR2 SVGAGI. V trimming: 0 bases; J trimming: 3 bases; junction bases outside the gene matches: 4. The CDR3 has 15 residues. CDR3 coding DNA: TGTGCCAGCAGTTACTCGCCGACTAGCGACTACGAGCAGTACTTC. As protein: CASSYSPTSDYEQYF.

The chain joins TRBV15 to TRBJ1-1; D is unresolved. Germline assignment: CDR1 LNHNV and CDR2 YYDKDF (reference sequence). Trimming shortened V by 0 bases and J by 11 bases, and 37 bases separated the two germline ends. The CDR3 consists of 21 residues. The CDR3 DNA reads TGTGCCACCAGCAGAGAGCTTTTGGGAGGCAGAGGGCTCCCAAGTACCGTTACGGCTTTCTTT. Translation: CATSRELLGGRGLPSTVTAFF.

This clonotype appeared a few times. The V and J genes are TRBV7-9 and TRBJ2-5, with 7 positions matching TRBD2. This CDR3 contains 15 residues. CDR1 and CDR2 from the germline V gene are SEHNR and FQNEAQ (reference sequence). V dropped 4 bases and J dropped 4; count of bases not matched to a gene: 9. CDR3 region: CASSSGLIGLETQYF. The CDR3 DNA reads as TGTGCCAGCAGCTCGGGACTAATCGGATTAGAGACCCAGTACTTC.

The CDR3 DNA sequence: TGTGCCATCAGTGAGGGTCTGGAGCTTGGCTACACCTTC. Its translation: CAISEGLELGYTF. The V gene is TRBV10-3, the J gene TRBJ1-2; no clear D gene. Germline V gene lookup returns CDR1 ENHRY and CDR2 SYGVKD. V lost 2 bases and J lost 7, with 11 bases in between. The CDR3 has 13 amino acids.

V gene TRBV29-1 combines with J gene TRBJ1-1; D gene uncertain. Deletions cut 3 bases from V and 11 bases from J, with 7 bases between. CDR3 length: 9 residues. CDR1 SQVTM and CDR2 ANQGSEA come from the germline V gene. The CDR3 region is CSVDVGAFF. The CDR3, as DNA: TGCAGCGTTGATGTAGGGGCTTTCTTT.

This clonotype was found many times. The chain carries TRBV12-3 or TRBV12-4 and TRBJ2-3, with 9 bases aligning to TRBD2. This CDR3 is 15 amino acids long. V shed 5 bases, J shed 6 bases, and the junction held 9 bases outside the gene matches. Here the CDR3 reads CASSRSGSKSDTQYF. The CDR3 nucleotides are TGTGCCAGCAGTCGTAGCGGGAGTAAGTCGGATACGCAGTATTTT.

The genes are TRBV5-1 and TRBJ2-4; TRBD2 matches at 14 bases. Trimming removed 4 bases from V and 0 bases from J; junction bases left unmatched: 9. The CDR3 totals 19 residues. Germline CDR1 SGHRS, CDR2 YFSETQ. CDR3 residues: CASSIGLAGGPPAKNIQYF. The CDR3 nucleotides read TGCGCCAGCAGCATTGGACTAGCGGGGGGACCCCCAGCCAAAAACATTCAGTACTTC.

This chain's CDR3 is CSARARTKMNTEAFF. Here the CDR3 DNA reads TGCAGTGCTAGAGCCCGGACAAAGATGAACACTGAAGCTTTCTTT. The gene calls are TRBV20-1 and TRBJ1-1, with D perhaps TRBD1 (5 bases). CDR1 and CDR2 (germline): DFQATT, SNEGSKA (reference sequence). This CDR3 comprises 15 residues. Trimming stripped 1 base from V and 0 bases from J, with 12 bases between.

J is TRBJ2-5 and V is TRBV5-1, with D possibly matching TRBD1 (6 bases). The CDR3 length is 15 residues. Germline V gene data show CDR1 as SGHRS and CDR2 as YFSETQ. The V end was cut by 4 bases, the J end by 2 bases, with 15 bases between. CDR3 coding DNA: TGCGCCAGCAGCGGGGAACAGGGCGGGCAAGAGACCCAGTACTTC. It translates to CASSGEQGGQETQYF.

The V and J genes are TRBV20-1 and TRBJ2-3; perhaps TRBD1 as D (5 bases). There are 14 residues in the CDR3. Trimming took off 1 base at V and 6 bases at J, with 14 bases between the two ends. CDR1 and CDR2 from the germline V gene are DFQATT and SNEGSKA (reference sequence). CDR3 loop: CSARAGKVLDTQYF. The CDR3 DNA reads TGCAGTGCTAGAGCAGGGAAAGTGTTGGATACGCAGTATTTT.

This clonotype has more than one count but fewer than ten. This chain links TRBV3-1 with TRBJ2-1; D call uncertain. Trimming took 4 bases from V and 8 from J, leaving 12 bases between them. The CDR3 has 13 amino acids. Germline loops: CDR1 LGHDT, CDR2 YNNKEL (reference sequence). The CDR3 nucleotides read TGTGCCAGCAGCCTAGGTTTTCAGGATGAGCAGTTCTTC. This translates into CASSLGFQDEQFF.

This rearrangement joins TRBV20-1 to TRBJ2-7; the match to TRBD1 covers 9 bases. The ends lost 4 bases at V and 4 bases at J; junction bases unmatched: 8. Germline CDR1 reads DFQATT; CDR2 reads SNEGSKA (reference sequence). The CDR3 has 14 amino acids. CDR3 sequence (DNA): TGCAGTGCTACTCCGGGACAGGGAAGGTACGAGCAGTACTTC. The encoded protein is CSATPGQGRYEQYF.

This clonotype has a handful of counts. V is TRBV12-3 or TRBV12-4 and J is TRBJ2-2; D remains ambiguous. CDR3 size: 15 residues. V was shortened by 10 bases and J by 0 bases, with 15 bases between the two germline ends. The CDR3 bases are TGTGCCACCTCCAGTCGGCGGACGAACACCGGGGAGCTGTTTTTT. This sequence encodes CATSSRRTNTGELFF.

The chain uses TRBV12-3 or TRBV12-4 and TRBJ1-2; TRBD1 is a possible D gene (6 bases). The CDR3 length is 11 residues. The V end lost 6 bases, the J end lost 11 bases, and 13 bases lay between the germline ends. CDR3 in DNA: TGTGCCAGCAGCCCACAGGGAGCGTACACCTTC. It encodes CASSPQGAYTF.

The chain is built from TRBV10-3 and TRBJ2-6; D gene unclear. In germline, CDR1 is ENHRY, CDR2 SYGVKD. The ends were cut back, 8 bases at V and 0 bases at J, with 14 bases in the middle. The CDR3 runs 16 residues. The CDR3 sequence is CAIGLSASSGANVLTF. As DNA, the CDR3 is TGTGCCATCGGGCTCTCTGCTAGCTCTGGGGCCAACGTCCTGACTTTC.